These T cell receptor beta chains were read from a single sample in a study of cytomegalovirus exposure and HLA in healthy donors. Profiled with immunoSEQ multiplex PCR; TCRdb holds only in-frame clones, not every one. The data hold roughly 130,000 clones, with around 80% observed a single time. Sequencing used PBMCs. These receptors all stem from a woman under 30 in good health and CMV-seropositive. The CDR3 runs from the conserved cysteine through the conserved F or W. D genes are given only for firm matches. Expanded clones are given a class, and other clones once, few, many or no size at all.

d_call clone_size j_call v_call cdr3_nt cdr3_aa
- - TRBJ2-5 TRBV6-5 TGTGCCAGCAGTTACGGTGGGAGAGAGACCCAGTACTTC CASSYGGRETQYF
- - TRBJ2-2 TRBV7-9 TGTGCCAGCACCGGGGGGCTAATTCACACCGGGGAGCTGTTTTTT CASTGGLIHTGELFF
TRBD1 - TRBJ2-3 TRBV9 TGTGCCAGCAGCGCCGGGACAGCTAGCACAGATACGCAGTATTTT CASSAGTASTDTQYF
- - TRBJ1-3 TRBV10-3 TGTGCCATCCGAATGGAGGGTAGCTCTGGAAACACCATATATTTT CAIRMEGSSGNTIYF
- - TRBJ1-6 TRBV30 TGTGCCTGGAGTGTTTTTGGAGGGGATTCACCCCTCCACTTT CAWSVFGGDSPLHF
- - TRBJ1-2 TRBV5-1 TGCGCCAGCACCTCCCGACTACCCGATGACTATGGCTACACCTTC CASTSRLPDDYGYTF
- once TRBJ2-4 TRBV5-6 TGTGCCAGCAGCTGGGGACTTATTCAGTACTTC CASSWGLIQYF
TRBD1 few TRBJ2-2 TRBV10-2 TGCGCCAGCGAGGGACAGGGACACACCGGGGAGCTGTTTTTT CASEGQGHTGELFF
TRBD1 - TRBJ2-7 TRBV19 TGTGCCAGTAGTGGAGGACAGGGGGGTAGCTCCTACGAGCAGTACTTC CASSGGQGGSSYEQYF
TRBD1 - TRBJ2-3 TRBV7-3 TGTGCCAGCAGCTCAACCGACAGGGGTACCCACACAGATACGCAGTATTTT CASSSTDRGTHTDTQYF
- - TRBJ2-1 TRBV11-2 TGTGCCAGCAGCGGGAGGCGTAACAATGAGCAGTTCTTC CASSGRRNNEQFF
TRBD2 once TRBJ2-2 TRBV11-3 TGTGCCAGCAGCTTAGATTTAGGGAGGGGAGGCACCGGGGAGCTGTTTTTT CASSLDLGRGGTGELFF
TRBD2 - TRBJ2-5 TRBV2 TGTGCCAAGGGCGGGGGGGGCGAGACCCAGTACTTC CAKGGGGETQYF
- - TRBJ1-2 TRBV7-8 TGTGCCAGCAGCTTTACGCCCGGGACACCTTATGGCTACACCTTC CASSFTPGTPYGYTF
- - TRBJ1-1 TRBV11-2 TGTGCCAGCAGCTTGGAGGGCGGGACTGAAGCTTTCTTT CASSLEGGTEAFF
- - TRBJ2-7 TRBV5-4 TGTGCCAGCAGCTTAACGGGCGGCGGAGGCTTAGAGCAGTACTTC CASSLTGGGGLEQYF
- - TRBJ1-1 TRBV2 TGTGCCAGCAGAGATGGGGGGGGGTATACTGAAGCTTTCTTT CASRDGGGYTEAFF
- - TRBJ1-1 TRBV4-2 TGTGCCAGCAGCCAAGAGACGCAGGGTTACACTGAAGCTTTCTTT CASSQETQGYTEAFF
- - TRBJ2-2 TRBV11-3 TGTGCCAGCAGCCAACAGGGAGCGAACACCGGGGAGCTGTTTTTT CASSQQGANTGELFF
- - TRBJ1-1 TRBV5-1 TGCGCCAGCAGTAGCCCGGGACTGGGGAACACTGAAGCTTTCTTT CASSSPGLGNTEAFF
TRBD2 - TRBJ2-3 TRBV5-4 TGTGCCAGCAGCCCACGGGTGGGGGGGAGCACAGATACGCAGTATTTT CASSPRVGGSTDTQYF
- - TRBJ1-4 TRBV2 TGTGCCAGCAACCTTATCCGTAAGGAGAAACTGTTTTTT CASNLIRKEKLFF
TRBD2 - TRBJ2-7 TRBV7-2 TGTGCCAGTTCGACTAGCGGGGGCTACGAGCAGTACTTC CASSTSGGYEQYF
- - TRBJ2-3 TRBV7-6 TGTGCCAGCAGCACTGTCACAGATACGCAGTATTTT CASSTVTDTQYF
TRBD2 - TRBJ2-1 TRBV11-2 TGTGCCAGCAGCTTGAGTCTAGCGGGGACCGAGCAGTTCTTC CASSLSLAGTEQFF
- once TRBJ2-7 TRBV7-9 TGTGCCAGCAGCTCCGGGAACTACGAGCAGTACTTC CASSSGNYEQYF
- - TRBJ2-2 TRBV9 TGTGCCAGCAGCGTAACTAGCACCGGGGAGCTGTTTTTT CASSVTSTGELFF
TRBD1 - TRBJ1-2 TRBV29-1 TGCAGCGTTTACGGACAGGGGGCGGATGGCTACACCTTC CSVYGQGADGYTF
- - TRBJ1-2 TRBV5-6 TGTGCCAGCAGCTTGGATCTCCTCGGGGGAGGCTACACCTTC CASSLDLLGGGYTF
TRBD1 - TRBJ2-2 TRBV10-3 TGTGCCATCAGTCTGGGACAGCTCACCGGGGAGCTGTTTTTT CAISLGQLTGELFF
- - TRBJ1-2 TRBV4-1 TGCGCCAGCAGCCATGGGCGGGATCGCTATGGCTACACCTTC CASSHGRDRYGYTF
- - TRBJ2-1 TRBV28 TGTGCCAGCAGTCCACCGAGGGACAGCGGGGAGCAGTTCTTC CASSPPRDSGEQFF
TRBD1 - TRBJ2-2 TRBV27 TGTGCCAGCAGAGGGGGGACAGGACGTTTTGAGCTGTTTTTT CASRGGTGRFELFF
TRBD2 - TRBJ2-1 TRBV2 TGTGCCAGCACCACCAGGGCTAGCGGGGGGGAGAAGCAGTTCTTC CASTTRASGGEKQFF
- - TRBJ2-7 TRBV5-5 TGTGCCAGCAGCTTGGACGTCGCCTACGACGAGCAGTACTTC CASSLDVAYDEQYF
TRBD2 - TRBJ2-1 TRBV29-1 TGCAGCGTTGAGCGGGGGGGCCTCGATGAGCAGTTCTTC CSVERGGLDEQFF
TRBD2 - TRBJ2-3 TRBV29-1 TGCAGCGGTAGACTAGCAACAGATACGCAGTATTTT CSGRLATDTQYF
- - TRBJ2-7 TRBV2 TGTGCCAGCAGTGAAAGTGGGCAGCCTGGGGCCGAGCAGTACTTC CASSESGQPGAEQYF
TRBD1 - TRBJ2-1 TRBV5-1 TGCGCCACCAACTGGGGGACAGGGGTTAGGAATGAGCAGTTCTTC CATNWGTGVRNEQFF
- - TRBJ1-6 TRBV9 TGTGCCAGCAGCGCCCCTAAAGGGAGCTCCTATAATTCACCCCTCCACTTT CASSAPKGSSYNSPLHF
- few TRBJ2-1 TRBV5-6 TGTGCCAGCAGCTTGGCCGGGACCTACAATGAGCAGTTCTTC CASSLAGTYNEQFF
- - TRBJ2-7 TRBV19 TGTGCCAGTAAAGAGGGATGGGGTCCCTACGAGCAGTACTTC CASKEGWGPYEQYF
- - TRBJ1-5 TRBV7-5 TGTGTCAGAAGCCCTAGACCCGACCCGAGAGGTCAGCCCCAGCATTTT CVRSPRPDPRGQPQHF
- - TRBJ1-1 TRBV28 TGTGCCAGCAGTTTGACACAGGGTGACACTGAAGCTTTCTTT CASSLTQGDTEAFF
TRBD2 - TRBJ2-5 TRBV7-2 TGTGCCAGCAGCTTTCGTAGCGGGGGCATCGAGACCCAGTACTTC CASSFRSGGIETQYF
- - TRBJ1-5 TRBV7-9 TGTGCCAGCAGCTTATCTACAGGCAATCAGCCCCAGCATTTT CASSLSTGNQPQHF
TRBD1 - TRBJ1-2 TRBV6-1 TGTGCCAGCACCCCTAGGGACAGGGGCAACTATGGCTACACCTTC CASTPRDRGNYGYTF
TRBD1 - TRBJ2-5 TRBV19 TGTGCCAGTAGTATCAACAGGGGGGTTCAAGAGACCCAGTACTTC CASSINRGVQETQYF
TRBD2 - TRBJ2-3 TRBV5-1 TGCGCCAGCAGCTTGGGACTAGCGGGGGATACAGATACGCAGTATTTT CASSLGLAGDTDTQYF
TRBD2 few TRBJ2-5 TRBV11-2 TGTGCCAGCAGCCTTGGGGGGGGGTACCAAGAGACCCAGTACTTC CASSLGGGYQETQYF
TRBD2 - TRBJ2-3 TRBV2 TGTGCCAGCAGTGCGGGCTTAGCGGGGGGGCTTGGCACAGATACGCAGTATTTT CASSAGLAGGLGTDTQYF
- once TRBJ1-6 TRBV2 TGTGCCAGCACCAACAAAGGGCAGGGAGGGTCACCCCTCCACTTT CASTNKGQGGSPLHF